This section outlines one TCR beta chain sequence together with its context. Its antigen is still unknown. The sample belongs to a study of tumor-infiltrating lymphocytes in primary liver carcinoma. In the study overall: Subjects consisted of male and female patients aged 30 to 69 years. The study's findings and limits: With p = 0.039, the top-250-clone fraction in tumors significantly exceeded that in blood. Only about 7.5-25% of top clones were detected in all five tumor regions.

Co-extraction of RNA and DNA was performed on about 20-32 mg of unsorted bulk tissue. Chronic HBV infection affected patients, none of whom had received treatment. Making TCR beta cDNA involved 400 to 600 ng total RNA and a constant-region primer. Libraries of TCR beta came from three nested multiplex PCR rounds with slightly modified ARM-PCR. The first two PCR rounds used TRBV1-TRBV30 primers with a Cbeta primer, roughly 10 cycles each. One entry per CDR3 protein, called by TCRdb with MiXCR from the multiplex PCR reads. The table has approximately 100,000 distinct CDR3 sequences, more than 65% seen once; the top ten hold around 12%. Per germline, CDR1 LGHNA and CDR2 YNFKEQ. The CDR3 runs to 15 residues.

The clonotype was recovered from a woman aged 55-69 years with primary liver carcinoma and hepatitis B virus infection. The sample taken for sequencing was liver tumor tissue from sampling region 2. The subset here: tumor region T2, inferior pole. The chain carries TRBV4-2 and TRBJ2-7; D is uncertain. The CDR3 nucleotides are TGTGGCAGGAGCCAAGAATTGGAGACATCCTACGAGCAGTACTTC. It specifies CGRSQELETSYEQYF.